The present T cell receptor beta chain was sequenced within a study of blood T cell repertoires in COVID-19. Across the study: From T cells, B-cell-depleted T cells, or PBMCs came the material, which was cDNA or gDNA.

The trim removed 6 bases at V and 0 bases at J, leaving 8 bases unmatched. This CDR3 spans 15 amino acids. Germline loops: CDR1 MNHEY, CDR2 SVGAGI. The table came from immunoSEQ multiplex PCR; TCRdb's copy has only in-frame clones and leaves some out. The table shows 100,000 or so clones, with roughly 87% occurring only once. Sequenced sample: peripheral blood. This clonotype was obtained from a young man in a cohort sampled during active COVID-19. This chain links TRBV6-5 with TRBJ2-7; TRBD1 matches 7 bases. CDR3 protein: CASSSTGTVSYEQYF. The CDR3 bases are TGTGCCAGCAGCAGTACCGGGACAGTCTCCTACGAGCAGTACTTC.